The present entry profiles one TCR beta chain with its context. The antigen is unknown. Blood was sampled at baseline, cycle 4 day 1, and cycle 7 day 1. This sample stems from a study of OX40 agonist ivuxolimab in advanced cancers. General study points: At doses 0.1 to 3.0 mg/kg, CD4+ and CD8+ clones expanded. Some patients without response likewise showed low normalized clonal expansion.

The CDR3 length is 11 residues. Germline lookup yields CDR1 MNHNS and CDR2 SASEGT. V was cut by 10 bases and J by 3 bases, with 10 bases left in between. Only in-frame clones appear in the TCRdb table, and some are missing; sequencing was by immunoSEQ multiplex PCR. The sample holds about 12,000 clones, approximately 72% seen once. This clonotype was sampled from an adult with an advanced solid tumor such as melanoma, head and neck, liver or kidney cancer. The rearrangement uses TRBV6-1 and TRBJ2-7; no clear D. The sample here was CD4+ or CD8+ T cells sorted from blood, taken in a trial of the OX40 agonist ivuxolimab. CDR3 in amino acids: CATSYDYEQYF. Written as DNA, the CDR3 is TGTGCCACCAGCTATGACTACGAGCAGTACTTC.